This T cell receptor beta chain was observed in a study of cytomegalovirus exposure and HLA in healthy donors. V was clipped by 4 bases and J by 4 bases, with 20 bases between them. The germline gives CDR1 MGHDK, CDR2 SYGVNS. CDR3 size: 17 residues. PCR used 60 Vbeta primers and 13 Jbeta primers. The data were produced by immunoSEQ multiplex PCR, yet TCRdb's version contains in-frame clones alone and is incomplete. Its clone listing holds 45,000 to 70,000 clones. The TCR sequence derives from a woman aged 25 to 39 in good health and CMV-seropositive. The gene calls are TRBV25-1 and TRBJ1-3; a weak D match, TRBD1 (5 bases). The sequenced material came from PBMCs. The CDR3 here is CASSAQTHHRRGNTIYF. CDR3 nucleotide sequence: TGTGCCAGCAGTGCCCAAACTCACCACAGGCGCGGAAACACCATATATTTT.